The next 5 T cell receptor beta chains were all read from a single sample in a study of beta chain features in type 1 diabetes. Since all of the isolated RNA was reverse transcribed, expressed TCRB transcripts were what got sequenced. Some clones are missing from TCRdb's copy, which holds only in-frame ones; the method was immunoSEQ multiplex PCR. This sample has some 240,000 clones; 16% occur once, and the top ten carry 0.085%. What these receptors recognize is not known. Findings and limits, study-wide: For Type 1 diabetes patients, all four CD4+ subsets carried TCRB CDR3s that were moderately but significantly shorter.

The sequenced sample was naive CD4+ T cells from blood. Receptors originate from a man aged 30 to 39 with type 1 diabetes.

The chain has TRBV30 and TRBJ2-6; 9 positions agree with TRBD1. The CDR3 consists of 20 residues. In germline, CDR1 is GTSNPN, CDR2 SVGIG (reference sequence). V was pared by 2 bases and J by 1 base, with 15 bases of the junction left unmatched. The CDR3 loop is CAWSSARGQGSYSGANVLTF. Written as DNA, the CDR3 is TGTGCCTGGAGTTCCGCCCGGGGACAGGGAAGCTATTCTGGGGCCAACGTCCTGACTTTC.

This rearrangement joins TRBV29-1 to TRBJ2-5; the D gene is possibly TRBD2 (6 bases). The J call is in doubt because the DNA end fits TRBJ2-7 better. CDR3 length: 12 residues. Germline assignment: CDR1 SQVTM and CDR2 ANQGSEA. The CDR3 is CSVDGGAYEQYF. The CDR3, as DNA: TGCAGCGTGGACGGGGGTGCCTACGAGCAGTACTTC.

The chain carries TRBV29-1 and TRBJ2-5; a possible D gene is TRBD1 (5 bases). V shed 3 bases and J shed 1 base, with 9 bases lying between them. In germline, CDR1 is SQVTM, CDR2 ANQGSEA. The CDR3 loop spans 13 amino acids. CDR3 protein: CSVEGRAQETQYF. The CDR3 DNA reads as TGCAGCGTTGAGGGCAGGGCCCAAGAGACCCAGTACTTC.

This clone was detected only a few times. The chain carries TRBV11-2 and TRBJ1-1, with 8 bases lining up with TRBD1. Germline V lookup: CDR1 SGHAT, CDR2 FQNNGV. V lost 0 bases to trimming and J lost 4 bases; unmatched junction nucleotides: 7. The CDR3 runs 16 residues. Here the CDR3 DNA reads TGTGCCAGCAGCTTAGATTCAGGGGGCTATAGCACTGAAGCTTTCTTT. Encoded protein: CASSLDSGGYSTEAFF.

A few counts support this clone. The chain combines TRBV10-2 with TRBJ1-1; D may be TRBD1 (5 bases). Germline V gene sequence: CDR1 WSHSY, CDR2 SAAADI. The CDR3 loop spans 13 amino acids. Trimming removed 3 bases from V and 4 bases from J, with 9 bases in between. The CDR3 reads CASSEYGTTEAFF. Written as DNA, the CDR3 is TGCGCCAGCAGTGAATATGGGACCACTGAAGCTTTCTTT.